Listed below are T cell receptor beta chains from one sample, sequenced in a study of T-cell memory formation after mild COVID-19. TCRdb analysed the 5' RACE reads with MiXCR anew, one entry per CDR3 protein. The profile shows about 110,000 distinct CDR3 sequences, about 18% of them singletons. Sequencing used PBMCs or a T cell subset sorted from them (not recorded which). The receptor source for this set is an adult woman who had mild COVID-19 (a few samples of this study predate the infection). Cell type and time point are not known. Each CDR3 is given with its conserved first and last residue. Fields, in order: D gene, CDR3 length, V gene, J gene, clone size, CDR3 protein, CDR3 DNA. D genes are given only for firm matches. Size tells how often a clone was seen (once, few, many) or the class of an expanded clone, and some rows leave it out.

D: NA; length: 15; V: TRBV4-2; J: TRBJ1-2; size: few; CDR3: CASSQDFLIIYGYTF; DNA: TGTGCCAGCAGCCAAGATTTTTTAATAATCTATGGCTACACCTTC
D: TRBD1; length: 16; V: TRBV27; J: TRBJ1-2; size: few; CDR3: CASSTGGDFMHYGYTF; DNA: TGTGCCAGCAGTACAGGGGGGGATTTTATGCACTATGGCTACACCTTC
D: TRBD2; length: 15; V: TRBV4-3; J: TRBJ2-7; size: NA; CDR3: CASRPSLAGTTEQYF; DNA: TGCGCCAGCAGGCCCTCCTTAGCGGGAACCACCGAGCAGTACTTC
D: NA; length: 15; V: TRBV4-3; J: TRBJ1-1; size: NA; CDR3: CASSQLREGNTEAFF; DNA: TGCGCCAGCAGCCAGCTAAGAGAGGGGAACACTGAAGCTTTCTTT
D: NA; length: 15; V: TRBV4-3; J: TRBJ2-7; size: NA; CDR3: CASSQENRGGYEQYF; DNA: TGCGCCAGCAGCCAAGAAAACAGGGGGGGCTACGAGCAGTACTTC
D: TRBD2; length: 17; V: TRBV6-5; J: TRBJ2-7; size: few; CDR3: CASSYSGTSGSRYEQYF; DNA: TGTGCCAGCAGTTACTCCGGTACTAGCGGGAGTAGGTACGAGCAGTACTTC
D: NA; length: 15; V: TRBV4-2; J: TRBJ2-7; size: NA; CDR3: CASSQTKGIRYEQYF; DNA: TGTGCCAGCAGCCAAACAAAAGGGATCCGGTACGAGCAGTACTTC
D: TRBD2; length: 19; V: TRBV20-1; J: TRBJ2-1; size: few; CDR3: CSARDGASGSVKVYNEQFF; DNA: TGCAGTGCTAGAGACGGGGCTAGCGGGAGTGTTAAGGTCTACAATGAGCAGTTCTTC
D: TRBD1; length: 14; V: TRBV5-4; J: TRBJ2-5; size: few; CDR3: CASRRQGDQETQYF; DNA: TGTGCCAGCAGGCGACAGGGCGACCAAGAGACCCAGTACTTC
D: NA; length: 16; V: TRBV7-6; J: TRBJ2-3; size: many; CDR3: CASSSSGGTLTDTQYF; DNA: TGTGCCAGCAGCTCCTCAGGGGGGACTCTCACAGATACGCAGTATTTT
D: NA; length: 14; V: TRBV7-9; J: TRBJ2-7; size: NA; CDR3: CASSLVTGLDEQYF; DNA: TGTGCCAGCAGCTTAGTGACAGGCCTAGACGAGCAGTACTTC
D: NA; length: 11; V: TRBV27; J: TRBJ1-1; size: once; CDR3: CASSLIQGPFF; DNA: TGTGCCAGCAGTTTAATCCAGGGGCCTTTCTTT
D: NA; length: 13; V: TRBV15; J: TRBJ1-5; size: few; CDR3: CATRGDSNQPQHF; DNA: TGTGCCACCAGGGGAGATAGCAATCAGCCCCAGCATTTT
D: TRBD2; length: 18; V: TRBV30; J: TRBJ2-1; size: NA; CDR3: CAWSVRSAGGPGGNEQFF; DNA: TGTGCCTGGAGTGTACGTTCAGCGGGAGGGCCTGGAGGCAATGAGCAGTTCTTC
D: TRBD2; length: 16; V: TRBV7-3; J: TRBJ2-3; size: few; CDR3: CASSLMGREWTDTQYF; DNA: TGTGCCAGCAGCTTAATGGGGCGGGAGTGGACAGATACGCAGTATTTT
D: NA; length: 20; V: TRBV10-3; J: TRBJ1-2; size: NA; CDR3: CAISENWSWQLPTLIYGYTF; DNA: TGTGCCATCAGTGAAAACTGGTCGTGGCAGCTCCCGACACTTATATATGGCTACACCTTC
D: NA; length: 14; V: TRBV7-6; J: TRBJ1-6; size: NA; CDR3: CASSLAGGNSPLHF; DNA: TGTGCCAGCAGCTTAGCGGGTGGGAATTCACCCCTCCACTTT
D: TRBD1; length: 11; V: TRBV2; J: TRBJ1-3; size: few; CDR3: CASMTGDTIYF; DNA: TGTGCCAGCATGACAGGGGACACCATATATTTT
D: NA; length: 13; V: TRBV2; J: TRBJ2-7; size: few; CDR3: CASRRNRAYEQYF; DNA: TGTGCCAGCAGGAGAAACAGGGCCTACGAGCAGTACTTC
D: NA; length: 15; V: TRBV7-9; J: TRBJ2-3; size: few; CDR3: CASSLVYTSTDTQYF; DNA: TGTGCCAGCAGCTTAGTATACACTAGCACAGATACGCAGTATTTT
D: NA; length: 18; V: TRBV4-2; J: TRBJ1-4; size: NA; CDR3: CASSQKDPRGWDNEKLFF; DNA: TGTGCCAGCAGCCAAAAGGATCCCCGGGGTTGGGACAATGAAAAACTGTTTTTT
D: NA; length: 14; V: TRBV12-1; J: TRBJ2-5; size: NA; CDR3: CASSFGRHQETQYF; DNA: TGTGCCAGCAGCTTTGGACGGCACCAAGAGACCCAGTACTTC
D: NA; length: 15; V: TRBV18; J: TRBJ2-1; size: few; CDR3: CASSPPRGIFNEQFF; DNA: TGTGCCAGCTCACCACCGAGGGGAATTTTCAATGAGCAGTTCTTC
D: NA; length: 17; V: TRBV7-9; J: TRBJ2-3; size: few; CDR3: CASSSSPIDSAGNTQYF; DNA: TGTGCCAGCAGCTCAAGCCCAATAGACAGCGCAGGAAATACGCAGTATTTT
D: NA; length: 13; V: TRBV24-1; J: TRBJ2-1; size: few; CDR3: CATSRGRDNEQFF; DNA: TGTGCCACCAGCAGGGGCAGGGACAATGAGCAGTTCTTC
D: NA; length: 15; V: TRBV4-3; J: TRBJ2-2; size: few; CDR3: CASSHSPDNTGELFF; DNA: TGCGCCAGCAGCCATTCCCCCGATAACACCGGGGAGCTGTTTTTT
D: NA; length: 14; V: TRBV5-6; J: TRBJ2-7; size: NA; CDR3: CASSFGAASYEQYF; DNA: TGTGCCAGCAGCTTCGGGGCAGCTTCATACGAGCAGTACTTC
D: TRBD2; length: 15; V: TRBV3-1; J: TRBJ2-3; size: few; CDR3: CASSPTSAITDTQYF; DNA: TGTGCCAGCAGCCCAACTAGCGCCATCACAGATACGCAGTATTTT
D: NA; length: 15; V: TRBV6-4; J: TRBJ1-6; size: NA; CDR3: CASSEIDGDNSPLHF; DNA: TGTGCCAGCAGTGAAATCGACGGGGATAATTCACCCCTCCACTTT
D: NA; length: 15; V: TRBV6-2/TRBV6-3; J: TRBJ2-7; size: NA; CDR3: CASSYSEESSYEQYF; DNA: TGTGCCAGCAGTTACTCCGAAGAGAGCTCCTACGAGCAGTACTTC
D: TRBD1; length: 16; V: TRBV7-3; J: TRBJ2-2; size: few; CDR3: CASSSSDRLNTGELFF; DNA: TGTGCCAGCAGCTCCTCGGACAGGTTGAACACCGGGGAGCTGTTTTTT
D: TRBD2; length: 20; V: TRBV3-1; J: TRBJ2-3; size: few; CDR3: CASSPHSKAGGLTSTDTQYF; DNA: TGTGCCAGCAGCCCGCACTCGAAAGCGGGGGGGCTCACTAGCACAGATACGCAGTATTTT
D: NA; length: 15; V: TRBV27; J: TRBJ2-3; size: few; CDR3: CASSRSRSSTDTQYF; DNA: TGTGCCAGCAGTAGGTCGAGGTCTAGCACAGATACGCAGTATTTT
D: NA; length: 17; V: TRBV6-2/TRBV6-3; J: TRBJ2-1; size: NA; CDR3: CASRLPGRGYGSDEQFF; DNA: TGTGCCAGCCGCCTTCCAGGGAGAGGATACGGTTCAGATGAGCAGTTCTTC
D: TRBD1; length: 14; V: TRBV7-6; J: TRBJ2-5; size: many; CDR3: CASSLGRGLETQYF; DNA: TGTGCCAGCAGCTTAGGCAGGGGGCTGGAGACCCAGTACTTC
D: NA; length: 13; V: TRBV20-1; J: TRBJ1-2; size: few; CDR3: CSAQTERTYGYTF; DNA: TGCAGTGCCCAGACGGAGAGAACCTATGGCTACACCTTC
D: NA; length: 14; V: TRBV24-1; J: TRBJ2-2; size: NA; CDR3: CATSEAANTGELFF; DNA: TGTGCCACCAGTGAAGCAGCGAACACCGGGGAGCTGTTTTTT
D: TRBD2; length: 15; V: TRBV5-5; J: TRBJ2-2; size: NA; CDR3: CASSSGGGTAGELFF; DNA: TGTGCCAGCAGCTCGGGGGGAGGGACCGCCGGGGAGCTGTTTTTT
D: TRBD2; length: 12; V: TRBV29-1; J: TRBJ2-1; size: NA; CDR3: CSAGLAGGEQFF; DNA: TGCAGCGCGGGACTAGCGGGAGGGGAGCAGTTCTTC
D: NA; length: 15; V: TRBV29-1; J: TRBJ2-7; size: NA; CDR3: CSVEGDRLAINEQYF; DNA: TGCAGCGTTGAGGGTGACAGGCTAGCAATAAACGAGCAGTACTTC
D: NA; length: 13; V: TRBV5-5; J: TRBJ2-7; size: once; CDR3: CASRDSNAYEQYF; DNA: TGTGCCAGCAGAGACAGCAACGCCTACGAGCAGTACTTC
D: TRBD1; length: 15; V: TRBV4-1; J: TRBJ2-7; size: few; CDR3: CASSRLHRGSYEQYF; DNA: TGCGCCAGCAGCCGCCTCCACAGGGGATCCTACGAGCAGTACTTC
D: NA; length: 17; V: TRBV2; J: TRBJ2-1; size: NA; CDR3: CASSEVPRAGSYNEQFF; DNA: TGTGCCAGCAGTGAAGTCCCCCGGGCAGGGAGCTACAATGAGCAGTTCTTC
D: TRBD2; length: 17; V: TRBV12-3/TRBV12-4; J: TRBJ2-5; size: few; CDR3: CASSFALGGGLDETQYF; DNA: TGTGCCAGCAGTTTCGCGTTGGGCGGGGGGCTTGATGAGACCCAGTACTTC